The next 7 T cell receptor beta chains were all read from a single sample in a study of cytomegalovirus exposure and HLA in healthy donors. It was with 60 Vbeta and 13 Jbeta primers that the PCR ran. Sequencing used immunoSEQ multiplex PCR; TCRdb keeps in-frame clones, though not all of them. Of 75,000 to 100,000 clones in the sample, about 71% are singletons; the top ten hold approximately 7.8%. The material sequenced was PBMCs. These receptors all come from a man in his fifties or sixties in good health and CMV-seronegative.

This chain uses TRBV5-6 with TRBJ1-6; D might be TRBD1 (5 bases). Trimming left V 0 bases short and J 8 bases short, with 15 bases between. Looked up from germline, CDR1 is SGHDT and CDR2 is YYEEEE. The CDR3 has 16 amino acids. As DNA, the CDR3 is TGTGCCAGCAGCTTGGCTCCGTCTCCGGGGGATTCACCCCTCCACTTT. This gives the protein CASSLAPSPGDSPLHF.

This chain connects TRBV5-4 to TRBJ1-2, with D possibly being TRBD1 (6 bases). Germline V gene lookup returns CDR1 SGHNT and CDR2 YYREEE (reference sequence). CDR3 length: 16 amino acids. The ends were cut back, 1 base at V and 2 bases at J, with 15 bases in the middle. Here the CDR3 DNA reads TGTGCCAGCAGCTTGTGGGCGACAGGCCCAAACTATGGCTACACCTTC. Translating it yields CASSLWATGPNYGYTF.

The chain is built from TRBV6-5 and TRBJ2-5; D possibly corresponds to TRBD2 (5 bases). CDR3 size: 11 residues. CDR1 is MNHEY, CDR2 SVGAGI, per germline. V lost 3 bases, J lost 7 bases, and 6 bases lay in between. The CDR3 region is CASSYLATQYF. Written as DNA, the CDR3 is TGTGCCAGCAGTTATCTAGCGACCCAGTACTTC.

This clone was detected only a few times. The V call is TRBV30, the J call TRBJ2-7; 10 bases fit TRBD1. V trimming: 3 bases; J trimming: 3 bases; junction bases outside the gene matches: 11. The CDR3 loop spans 16 amino acids. Germline V gene sequence: CDR1 GTSNPN, CDR2 SVGIG (reference sequence). The CDR3 DNA sequence: TGTGCCTGGAGCCGTCGGACAGGGGGTATTGACTACGAGCAGTACTTC. Protein product: CAWSRRTGGIDYEQYF.

The chain combines TRBV7-9 with TRBJ2-3; D not certain. This CDR3 contains 14 residues. Germline CDR1 is SEHNR and CDR2 is FQNEAQ (reference sequence). V was pared by 5 bases and J by 4 bases, with 13 bases between. The CDR3 reads CASSDERRADTQYF. Written as DNA, the CDR3 is TGTGCCAGCAGCGACGAGAGACGGGCAGATACGCAGTATTTT.

The CDR3, as DNA: TGTGCCAGCAGCTTGACCGGGACTGCTCGGACCGAGCAGTACTTC. This gives the protein CASSLTGTARTEQYF. This sequence joins TRBV5-6 and TRBJ2-7; D perhaps matches TRBD2 (6 bases). The germline V gene encodes CDR1 SGHDT and CDR2 YYEEEE. V shed 1 base and J shed 6 bases, with 17 bases lying between them. There are 15 residues in the CDR3.

This clone showed up just a few times. The chain couples TRBV7-2 to TRBJ2-2, with TRBD2 identical over 9 bases. V dropped 0 bases and J dropped 9; count of bases not matched to a gene: 8. The CDR3 is made up of 16 amino acids. The germline V gene has CDR1 SGHTA and CDR2 FQGNSA. Here the CDR3 reads CASSLARRGGGRELFF. The CDR3 nucleotides are TGTGCCAGCAGCTTAGCACGGCGGGGGGGCGGGAGGGAGCTGTTTTTT.